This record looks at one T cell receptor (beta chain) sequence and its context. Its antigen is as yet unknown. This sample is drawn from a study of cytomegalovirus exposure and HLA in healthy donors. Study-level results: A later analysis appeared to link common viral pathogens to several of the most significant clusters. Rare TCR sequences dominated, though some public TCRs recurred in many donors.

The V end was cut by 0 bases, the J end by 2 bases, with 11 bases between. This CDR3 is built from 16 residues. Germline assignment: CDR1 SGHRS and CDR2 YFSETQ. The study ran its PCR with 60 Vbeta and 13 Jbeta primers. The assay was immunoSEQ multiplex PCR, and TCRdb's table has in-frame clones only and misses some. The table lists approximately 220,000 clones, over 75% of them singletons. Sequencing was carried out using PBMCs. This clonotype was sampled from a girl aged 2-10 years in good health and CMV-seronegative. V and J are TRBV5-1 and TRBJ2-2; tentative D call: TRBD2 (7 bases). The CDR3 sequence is CASSLDRGANTGELFF. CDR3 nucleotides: TGCGCCAGCAGCTTGGACCGGGGGGCCAACACCGGGGAGCTGTTTTTT.